What follows are 16 T cell receptor beta chains derived from one specimen sequenced in a study of shared T cell receptors in the human thymus. The data were produced by immunoSEQ multiplex PCR, yet TCRdb's version contains in-frame clones alone and is incomplete. The sample lists under 850,000 clones; approximately 87% were seen once. This sample was also put to use in a study of human thymus T cells.

The sequencing sample was made of thymocytes. The source of these receptors is a boy under three years old with a congenital heart defect.

The V gene is TRBV9, the J gene TRBJ2-3, with 9 bases fitting TRBD1. The CDR3 has 15 residues. V lost 3 bases and J lost 2; bases outside the gene matches: 4. Per germline, CDR1 SGDLS and CDR2 YYNGEE. The CDR3 sequence: CASSGGTGPTDTQYF. CDR3 sequence (DNA): TGTGCCAGCAGCGGAGGGACAGGGCCCACAGATACGCAGTATTTT. Filled out from reference TRBV9 and TRBJ2-3, the complete variable domain reads DSGVTQTPKHLITATGQRVTLRCSPRSGDLSVYWYQQSLDQGLQFLIQYYNGEERAKGNILERFSAQQFPDLHSELNLSSLELGDSALYFCASSGGTGPTDTQYFGPGTRLTVL.

J is TRBJ1-1 and V is TRBV15; a possible D gene is TRBD1 (6 bases). This CDR3 contains 13 residues. The V and J ends lost 5 bases and 8 bases respectively, with 15 bases between them. Germline V lookup: CDR1 LNHNV, CDR2 YYDKDF (reference sequence). CDR3 in amino acids: CATSPPTGVEAFF. CDR3 nucleotides: TGTGCCACCAGCCCCCCGACAGGAGTCGAAGCTTTCTTT.

The J gene is TRBJ2-7, the V gene TRBV21-1; the DNA was not used to check the table's D call, TRBD2. TRBV21-1 represents a pseudogene. This CDR3 is built from 15 residues. CDR3 sequence (DNA): TGTGCCAGCAGCCTTGGTGGGGGGAGTCTCTACGAGCAGTACTTC. Protein product: CASSLGGGSLYEQYF.

V and J are TRBV7-4 and TRBJ2-3; 9 bases are a match to TRBD2. The J segment lost 2 bases and the V segment lost 5 bases, leaving 20 bases of the junction unmatched. This CDR3 is built from 20 residues. Looked up from germline, CDR1 is SGHVT and CDR2 is SQSDAQ. The CDR3 region is CASSLDVLLAGTPYTDTQYF. The CDR3 DNA reads as TGTGCCAGCAGCCTAGATGTTCTACTAGCGGGCACTCCGTACACAGATACGCAGTATTTT.

CDR3 sequence: CAISESTGPHYEQYF. The DNA of the CDR3 is TGTGCCATCAGTGAGTCTACAGGTCCCCACTACGAGCAGTACTTC. The J gene is TRBJ2-7, the V gene TRBV10-3, with D perhaps matching TRBD1 (5 bases). The CDR3 runs 15 residues. Germline V CDR1 and CDR2: ENHRY, SYGVKD. Trimming left V 0 bases short and J 3 bases short, with 12 bases between.

This chain links TRBV29-1 with TRBJ2-3; D ambiguous. The germline V and J ends were trimmed by 4 bases and 0 bases, with 14 bases remaining between them. From germline, CDR1 is SQVTM and CDR2 ANQGSEA. This CDR3 is 15 amino acids long. Here the CDR3 reads CSVGAWADSTDTQYF. CDR3 bases: TGCAGCGTTGGGGCGTGGGCCGATAGCACAGATACGCAGTATTTT.

The genes are TRBV4-2 and TRBJ1-2, with D maybe TRBD1 (6 bases). Trimming took off 2 bases at V and 2 bases at J, with 12 bases between the two ends. The germline CDR1 and CDR2 sequences are LGHNA and YNFKEQ. The CDR3 consists of 15 residues. In DNA, the CDR3 is TGTGCCAGCAGCCAAAATTGGGACACCAACTATGGCTACACCTTC. Amino acids: CASSQNWDTNYGYTF.

This chain uses TRBV6-1 with TRBJ2-1; 8 bases are shared with TRBD2. This CDR3 spans 16 amino acids. Germline V gives CDR1 MNHNS, CDR2 SASEGT. The junction had 6 bases not matched to a gene; V was cut back by 3 bases and J by 2 bases. CDR3 bases: TGTGCCAGCAGTGATTTGGGACTAGTCGCCTACAATGAGCAGTTCTTC. Translating gives CASSDLGLVAYNEQFF.

This clone has only one observation. The chain carries TRBV28 and TRBJ2-1, with 9 bases aligning to TRBD1. V dropped 4 bases and J dropped 8; count of bases not matched to a gene: 6. The CDR3 has 14 amino acids. Per germline, CDR1 MDHEN and CDR2 SYDVKM. The CDR3 DNA is TGTGCCAGCAGTTCCGGGACAGGGTTCCATGAGCAGTTCTTC. Its translation is CASSSGTGFHEQFF.

This clone was seen a handful of times. V and J are TRBV5-1 and TRBJ1-4; unclear D gene. V lost 0 bases, J lost 3 bases, and 6 bases lay in between. The CDR3 contains 14 residues. CDR1 and CDR2 from the germline V gene are SGHRS and YFSETQ. Here the CDR3 reads CASSLDLPNEKLFF. CDR3 coding DNA: TGCGCCAGCAGCTTGGACTTACCTAATGAAAAACTGTTTTTT. The variable domain in full, completed from reference TRBV5-1 and TRBJ1-4, reads KAGVTQTPRYLIKTRGQQVTLSCSPISGHRSVSWYQQTPGQGLQFLFEYFSETQRNKGNFPGRFSGRQFSNSRSEMNVSTLELGDSALYLCASSLDLPNEKLFFGSGTQLSVL.

The chain uses TRBV7-2 and TRBJ1-1; 10 bases line up with TRBD1. Germline-derived CDR1 and CDR2 are SGHTA and FQGNSA. The CDR3 consists of 15 residues. V shed 4 bases and J 4 bases; nucleotides not matched to a gene: 6. The CDR3 region is CASSWDRGDGTEAFF. CDR3 in DNA: TGTGCCAGCAGCTGGGACAGGGGTGATGGCACTGAAGCTTTCTTT.

The chain links TRBV5-6 to TRBJ2-7; 12 bases are a match to TRBD2. Germline values: CDR1 SGHDT, CDR2 YYEEEE. The CDR3 covers 19 residues. V dropped 4 bases and J dropped 4; count of bases not matched to a gene: 18. The CDR3 coding sequence is TGTGCCAGCAGCCCCACGGGACTAGCGGGCAAAATCCCCGGGTACGAGCAGTACTTC. It translates to CASSPTGLAGKIPGYEQYF.

The chain joins TRBV7-6 to TRBJ2-5; D gene uncertain. Trimming shortened V by 7 bases and J by 6 bases, and 9 bases separated the two germline ends. Germline V gene data show CDR1 as SGHVS and CDR2 as FNYEAQ. The CDR3 covers 11 residues. The CDR3 nucleotides are TGTGCCAGCACCTTCGACAAGACCCAGTACTTC. This codes for CASTFDKTQYF.

The chain carries TRBV4-1 and TRBJ2-2; 13 nucleotides line up with TRBD2. J lost 6 bases, V lost 2 bases, and 6 bases had no gene match. Germline lookup yields CDR1 MGHRA and CDR2 YSYEKL. The CDR3 loop spans 17 amino acids. CDR3 amino acids: CASSQNSTSGRPGELFF. In nucleotides, the CDR3 is TGCGCCAGCAGCCAAAATTCGACTAGCGGGAGGCCCGGGGAGCTGTTTTTT.

The gene calls are TRBV2 and TRBJ2-3; weak D call: TRBD1 (6 bases). The CDR3 covers 15 residues. From germline, CDR1 is SNHLY and CDR2 FYNNEI. Trimming cost V 4 bases and J 3 bases, with 14 bases left between them. DNA for the CDR3: TGTGCCAGCAGTGGGGTCCTAAGGGGGACAGATACGCAGTATTTT. Residues: CASSGVLRGTDTQYF. Complete variable domain (other parts from reference TRBV2 and TRBJ2-3): EPEVTQTPSHQVTQMGQEVILRCVPISNHLYFYWYRQILGQKVEFLVSFYNNEISEKSEIFDDQFSVERPDGSNFTLKIRSTKLEDSAMYFCASSGVLRGTDTQYFGPGTRLTVL.

The V call is TRBV5-1, the J call TRBJ2-3; 12 nucleotides line up with TRBD2. Per the germline V gene, CDR1 is SGHRS and CDR2 is YFSETQ. Trimming cost V 4 bases and J 0 bases; bases outside gene matches: 15. CDR3 length: 20 residues. CDR3 coding DNA: TGCGCCAGCAGCCCTGGGCTAGCGGGAGGGGACCCCGCAAGCACAGATACGCAGTATTTT. Protein sequence: CASSPGLAGGDPASTDTQYF.